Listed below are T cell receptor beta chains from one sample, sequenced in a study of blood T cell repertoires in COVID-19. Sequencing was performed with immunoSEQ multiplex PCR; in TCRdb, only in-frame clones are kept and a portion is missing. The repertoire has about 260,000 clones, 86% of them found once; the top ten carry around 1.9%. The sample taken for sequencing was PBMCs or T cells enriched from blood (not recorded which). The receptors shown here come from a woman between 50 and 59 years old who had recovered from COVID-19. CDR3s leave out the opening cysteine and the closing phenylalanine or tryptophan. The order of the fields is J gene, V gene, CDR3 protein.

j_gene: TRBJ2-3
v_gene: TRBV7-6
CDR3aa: ASSLRLAGATDTQY

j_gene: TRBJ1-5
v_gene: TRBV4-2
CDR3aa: ASKGRDRQLYSNQPQH

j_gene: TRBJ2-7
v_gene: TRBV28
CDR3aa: ASSLAVYSYEQY

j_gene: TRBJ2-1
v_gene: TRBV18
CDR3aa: ASSPDTEQF

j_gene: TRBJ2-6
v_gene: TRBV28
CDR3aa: ASRSQGGGANVLT

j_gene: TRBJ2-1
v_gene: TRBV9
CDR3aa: ASSVGWRGGVEQF

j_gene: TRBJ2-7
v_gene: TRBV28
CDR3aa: ASSDDRGKNTSSYEQY

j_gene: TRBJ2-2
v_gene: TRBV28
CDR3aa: ASSRPNTGELF

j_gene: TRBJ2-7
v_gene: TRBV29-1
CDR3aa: SAGQGIYEQY

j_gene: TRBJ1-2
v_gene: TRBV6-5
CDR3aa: ASTPGQRSGYT

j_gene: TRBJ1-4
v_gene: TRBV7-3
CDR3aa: ASSLRPEAGEKLF

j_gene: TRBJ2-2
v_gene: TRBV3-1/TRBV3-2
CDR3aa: ASSRQGASTGELF

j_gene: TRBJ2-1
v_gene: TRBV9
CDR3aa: ASSVRDRTGNEQF

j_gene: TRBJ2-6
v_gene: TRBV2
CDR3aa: ASRLTGSRISGANVLT

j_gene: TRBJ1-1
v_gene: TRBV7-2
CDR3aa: ASSSTGTSYTEAF

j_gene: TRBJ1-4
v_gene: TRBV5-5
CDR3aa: ASSLVGQGARIGEKLF

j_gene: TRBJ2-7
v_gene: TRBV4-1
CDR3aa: ASSPGQGAPYEQY

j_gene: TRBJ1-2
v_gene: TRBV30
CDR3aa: AWISWTGWDYGYT

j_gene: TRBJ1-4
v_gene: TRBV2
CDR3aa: ASSQHQGGLGEKLF

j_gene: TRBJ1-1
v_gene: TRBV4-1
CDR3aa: ASSQVQGNTEAF

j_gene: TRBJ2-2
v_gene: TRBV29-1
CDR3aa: SARTSALNTGELF

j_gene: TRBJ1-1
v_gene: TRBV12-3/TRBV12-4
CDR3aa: ASSLGKNTEAF